The next 3 T cell receptor beta chains were all read from a single sample in a study of sequential checkpoint blockade in melanoma. Assay used: immunoSEQ multiplex PCR; TCRdb lists only in-frame clones, some missing. The data show about 40,000 clones, more than 80% seen once. The treatment is: randomized to nivolumab then ipilimumab (arm A) or the reverse (arm B). The specimen comprised CD8+ T cells sorted from blood (inferred from file names), sampled from a patient given nivolumab and ipilimumab in sequence. The origin of the receptors is a human donor with melanoma.

The J gene is TRBJ2-5, the V gene TRBV11-3; a weak D match, TRBD2 (6 bases). Trimming left V 6 bases short and J 3 bases short, with 11 bases between. CDR1 is SGHNT and CDR2 is YENEEA in the germline V gene. This CDR3 spans 13 amino acids. CDR3 region: CASSRRGEETQYF. The DNA of the CDR3 is TGTGCCAGCAGTCGGAGGGGAGAAGAGACCCAGTACTTC.

The rearrangement joins TRBV30 to TRBJ2-3, with D perhaps matching TRBD2 (5 bases). Per germline, CDR1 GTSNPN and CDR2 SVGIG (reference sequence). With 0 bases removed from V and 8 bases from J, the gap between germline ends came to 21 bases. The length of the CDR3 is 16 residues. The CDR3 nucleotides read TGTGCCTGGAGTGTACGGGGTCCCTCCCCCCAACGTACGCAGTATTTT. It is translated as CAWSVRGPSPQRTQYF.

This chain joins TRBV6-5 and TRBJ2-5; weak D call: TRBD2 (6 bases). Germline V gene data show CDR1 as MNHEY and CDR2 as SVGAGI. Trimming took off 2 bases at V and 10 bases at J, with 17 bases between the two ends. The CDR3 is 14 amino acids. CDR3 protein: CASSYGGSGGDQYF. The CDR3 DNA sequence: TGTGCCAGCAGTTACGGTGGTAGCGGAGGGGACCAGTACTTC.